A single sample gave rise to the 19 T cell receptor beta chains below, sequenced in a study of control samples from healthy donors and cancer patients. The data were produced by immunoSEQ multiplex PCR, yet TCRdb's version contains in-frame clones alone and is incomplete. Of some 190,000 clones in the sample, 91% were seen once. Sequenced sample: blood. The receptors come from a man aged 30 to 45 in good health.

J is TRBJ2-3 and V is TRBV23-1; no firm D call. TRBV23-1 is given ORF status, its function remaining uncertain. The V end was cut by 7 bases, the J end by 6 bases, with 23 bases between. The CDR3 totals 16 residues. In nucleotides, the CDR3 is TGCGCCAGCATTCTCCGAGACCGAGGTTTGGAGGATACGCAGTATTTT. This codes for CASILRDRGLEDTQYF.

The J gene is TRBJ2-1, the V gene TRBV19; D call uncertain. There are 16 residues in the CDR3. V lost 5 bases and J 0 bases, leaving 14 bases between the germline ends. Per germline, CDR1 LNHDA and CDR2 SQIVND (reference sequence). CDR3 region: CASSDRLVSSYNEQFF. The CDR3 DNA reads TGTGCCAGTAGTGACCGACTGGTGAGCTCCTACAATGAGCAGTTCTTC.

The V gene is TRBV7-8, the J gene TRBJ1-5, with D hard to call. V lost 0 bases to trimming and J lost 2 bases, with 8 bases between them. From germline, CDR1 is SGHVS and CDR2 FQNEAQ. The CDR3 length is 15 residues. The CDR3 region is CASSLAQRGNQPQHF. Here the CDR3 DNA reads TGTGCCAGCAGCTTAGCGCAAAGGGGCAATCAGCCCCAGCATTTT.

CDR3 protein: CASSSRQSTAKNIQYF. As DNA, the CDR3 is TGTGCCAGCAGCTCTAGACAGTCGACAGCCAAAAACATTCAGTACTTC. The gene calls are TRBV7-9 and TRBJ2-4, with D tentatively TRBD1 (5 bases). There are 16 residues in the CDR3. The ends were cut back, 4 bases at V and 0 bases at J, with 13 bases in the middle. CDR1 and CDR2 from the germline V gene are SEHNR and FQNEAQ (reference sequence).

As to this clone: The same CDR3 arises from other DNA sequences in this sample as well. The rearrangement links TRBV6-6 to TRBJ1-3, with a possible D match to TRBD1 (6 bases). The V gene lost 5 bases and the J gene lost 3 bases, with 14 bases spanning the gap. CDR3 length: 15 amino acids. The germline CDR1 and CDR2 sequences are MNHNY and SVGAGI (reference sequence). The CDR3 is CASSPQGTSGNTIYF. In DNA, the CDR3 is TGTGCCAGCAGTCCTCAGGGGACGAGTGGAAACACCATATATTTT.

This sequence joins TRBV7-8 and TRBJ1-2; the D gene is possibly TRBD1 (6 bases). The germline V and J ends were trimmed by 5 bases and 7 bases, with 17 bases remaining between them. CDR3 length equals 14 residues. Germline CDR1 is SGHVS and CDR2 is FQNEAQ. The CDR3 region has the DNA TGTGCCAGCAGCGGTCTGACAGGCTCTATTGGCTACACCTTC. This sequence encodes CASSGLTGSIGYTF. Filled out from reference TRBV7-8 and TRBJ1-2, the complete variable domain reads GAGVSQSPRYKVAKRGQDVALRCDPISGHVSLFWYQQALGQGPEFLTYFQNEAQLDKSGLPSDRFFAERPEGSVSTLKIQRTQQEDSAVYLCASSGLTGSIGYTFGSGTRLTVV.

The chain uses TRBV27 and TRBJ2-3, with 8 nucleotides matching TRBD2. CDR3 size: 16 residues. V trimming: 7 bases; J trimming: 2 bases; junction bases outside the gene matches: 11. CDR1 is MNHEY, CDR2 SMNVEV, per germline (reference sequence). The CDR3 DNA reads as TGTGCCAGCACGCCCTGGGGTAGCGGGAACACAGATACGCAGTATTTT. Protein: CASTPWGSGNTDTQYF.

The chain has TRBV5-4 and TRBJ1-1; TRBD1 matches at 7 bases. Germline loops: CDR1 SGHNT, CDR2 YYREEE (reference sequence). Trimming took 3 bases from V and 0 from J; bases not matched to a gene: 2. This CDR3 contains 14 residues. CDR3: CASSSTGVNTEAFF. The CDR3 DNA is TGTGCCAGCAGCTCAACAGGGGTGAACACTGAAGCTTTCTTT.

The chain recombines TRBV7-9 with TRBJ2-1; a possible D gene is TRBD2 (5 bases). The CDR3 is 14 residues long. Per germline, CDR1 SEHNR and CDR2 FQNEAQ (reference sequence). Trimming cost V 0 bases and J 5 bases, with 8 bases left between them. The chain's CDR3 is CASSLAGNHNEQFF. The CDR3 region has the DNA TGTGCCAGCAGCTTAGCCGGGAACCACAATGAGCAGTTCTTC.

The CDR3 DNA reads TGCGCCAGCAGCCAAGCCCGCGACAGTTCTGGAAACACCATATATTTT. Encoded protein: CASSQARDSSGNTIYF. The J gene is TRBJ1-3, the V gene TRBV4-1, with D tentatively TRBD1 (5 bases). The CDR3 length is 16 residues. Germline V gene sequence: CDR1 MGHRA, CDR2 YSYEKL. V shed 1 base and J shed 1 base, with 11 bases lying between them.

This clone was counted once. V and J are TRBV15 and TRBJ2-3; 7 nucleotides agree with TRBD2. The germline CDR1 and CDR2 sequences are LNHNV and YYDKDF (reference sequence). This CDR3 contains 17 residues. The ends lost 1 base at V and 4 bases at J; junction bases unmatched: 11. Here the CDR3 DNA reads TGTGCCACCAGCAGAGTTGGGGACTATACCGTCCCAGATACGCAGTATTTT. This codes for CATSRVGDYTVPDTQYF.

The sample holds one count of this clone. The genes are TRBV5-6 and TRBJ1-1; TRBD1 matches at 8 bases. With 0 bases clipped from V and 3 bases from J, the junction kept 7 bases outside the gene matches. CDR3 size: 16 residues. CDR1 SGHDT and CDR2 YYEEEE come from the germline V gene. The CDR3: CASSLAGRGPDTEAFF. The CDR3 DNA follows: TGTGCCAGCAGCTTGGCCGGCAGGGGGCCGGACACTGAAGCTTTCTTT.

In DNA form, the CDR3 reads TGTGCCAGCAGGGTTTCAGGGGGCAGGCATGAAAAACTGTTTTTT. Its protein is CASRVSGGRHEKLFF. The chain employs TRBV3-1 (or the pseudogene TRBV3-2) and TRBJ1-4, with 8 bases that match TRBD1. Trimming took 6 bases from V and 6 from J; bases not matched to a gene: 9. There are 15 residues in the CDR3. Germline CDR1 reads LGHDT; CDR2 reads YNNKEL (reference sequence).

The CDR3 is CASSDWSVNTGELFF. The DNA of the CDR3 is TGTGCCAGCAGTGATTGGTCAGTGAACACCGGGGAGCTGTTTTTT. V and J are TRBV2 and TRBJ2-2; D ambiguous. The germline CDR1 and CDR2 sequences are SNHLY and FYNNEI. The V end was cut by 3 bases, the J end by 1 base, with 9 bases between. CDR3 length equals 15 residues.

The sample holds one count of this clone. The CDR3 DNA is TGTGCCAGCAGCTCATACGGGGAGACGGATACGCAGTATTTT. The encoded protein is CASSSYGETDTQYF. The chain recombines TRBV7-9 with TRBJ2-3, with D possibly being TRBD2 (5 bases). The CDR3 has 14 amino acids. Trimming shortened V by 4 bases and J by 6 bases, and 14 bases separated the two germline ends. Germline V gene sequence: CDR1 SEHNR, CDR2 FQNEAQ (reference sequence).

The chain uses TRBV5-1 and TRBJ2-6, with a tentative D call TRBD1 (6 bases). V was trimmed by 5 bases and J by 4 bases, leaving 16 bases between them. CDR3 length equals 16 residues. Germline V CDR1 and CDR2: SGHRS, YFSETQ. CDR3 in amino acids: CASRKTTGIGANVLTF. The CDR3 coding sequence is TGCGCCAGCAGAAAAACTACAGGGATAGGGGCCAACGTCCTGACTTTC.

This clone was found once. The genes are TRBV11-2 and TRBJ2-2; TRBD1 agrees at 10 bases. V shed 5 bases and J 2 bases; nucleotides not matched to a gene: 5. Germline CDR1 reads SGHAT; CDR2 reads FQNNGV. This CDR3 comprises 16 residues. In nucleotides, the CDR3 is TGTGCCAGCAGCACATGGGACAGGGGTAACACCGGGGAGCTGTTTTTT. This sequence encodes CASSTWDRGNTGELFF.

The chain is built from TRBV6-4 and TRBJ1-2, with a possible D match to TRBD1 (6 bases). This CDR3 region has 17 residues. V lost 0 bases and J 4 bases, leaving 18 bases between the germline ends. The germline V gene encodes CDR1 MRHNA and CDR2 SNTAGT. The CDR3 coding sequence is TGTGCCAGCAGTGACTCGGGGGGGGCGGATGGTAGCTATGGCTACACCTTC. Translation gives CASSDSGGADGSYGYTF.

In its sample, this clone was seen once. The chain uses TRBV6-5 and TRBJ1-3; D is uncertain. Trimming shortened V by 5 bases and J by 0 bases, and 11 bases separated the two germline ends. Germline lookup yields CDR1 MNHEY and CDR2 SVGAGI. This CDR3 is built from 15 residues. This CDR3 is CASSSGPYSGNTIYF. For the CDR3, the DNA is TGTGCCAGCAGTAGTGGTCCCTACTCTGGAAACACCATATATTTT.